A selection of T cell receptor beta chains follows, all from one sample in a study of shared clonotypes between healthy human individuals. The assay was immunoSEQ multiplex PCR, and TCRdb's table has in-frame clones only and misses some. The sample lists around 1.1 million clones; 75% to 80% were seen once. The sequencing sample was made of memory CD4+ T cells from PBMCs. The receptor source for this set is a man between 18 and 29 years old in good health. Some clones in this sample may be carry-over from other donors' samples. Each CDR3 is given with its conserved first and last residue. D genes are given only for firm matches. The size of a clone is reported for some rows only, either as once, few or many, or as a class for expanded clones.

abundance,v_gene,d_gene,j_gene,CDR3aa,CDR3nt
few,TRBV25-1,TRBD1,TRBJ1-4,CASSFTGTGYEKLFF,TGTGCCAGCAGTTTTACCGGGACAGGATATGAAAAACTGTTTTTT
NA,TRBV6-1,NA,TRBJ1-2,CASSEEPVNYGYTF,TGTGCCAGCAGTGAAGAGCCAGTCAACTATGGCTACACCTTC
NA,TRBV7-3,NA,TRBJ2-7,CASSLTGGSPGEQYF,TGTGCCAGCAGCTTAACGGGTGGGAGCCCCGGGGAGCAGTACTTC
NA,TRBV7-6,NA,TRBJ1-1,CASSPRRGNTEAFF,TGTGCCAGCAGCCCCCGGAGGGGGAACACTGAAGCTTTCTTT
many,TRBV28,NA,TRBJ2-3,CASRYGGDTQYF,TGTGCCAGCCGGTATGGAGGGGATACGCAGTATTTT
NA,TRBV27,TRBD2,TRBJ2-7,CASRRGGSYEQYF,TGTGCCAGCCGTCGGGGAGGGTCCTACGAGCAGTACTTC
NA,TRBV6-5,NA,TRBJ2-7,CASSGHPGLPAYF,TGTGCCAGCAGTGGACACCCGGGACTCCCGGCGTACTTC
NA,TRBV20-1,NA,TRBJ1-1,CSAKGSVEAFF,TGCAGTGCCAAAGGGTCAGTAGAAGCTTTCTTT
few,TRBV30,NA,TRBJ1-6,CAWNLPRGSPLHF,TGTGCCTGGAACCTCCCAAGGGGTTCACCCCTCCACTTT
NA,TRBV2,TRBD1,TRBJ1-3,CASRRTGPGNTIYF,TGTGCCAGCAGGCGGACAGGGCCTGGAAACACCATATATTTT
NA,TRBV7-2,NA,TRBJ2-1,CASSSSRASYNEQFF,TGTGCCAGCAGCTCTAGCCGGGCCTCCTACAATGAGCAGTTCTTC
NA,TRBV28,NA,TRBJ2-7,CAISHQGTHYEQYF,TGTGCCATCAGCCATCAGGGAACCCATTACGAGCAGTACTTC
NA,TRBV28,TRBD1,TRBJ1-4,CASNGQGVRELFF,TGTGCCAGCAATGGACAGGGGGTCCGGGAACTGTTTTTT
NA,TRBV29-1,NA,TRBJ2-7,CSVREAHHYEQYF,TGCAGCGTTAGGGAGGCGCACCACTACGAGCAGTACTTC
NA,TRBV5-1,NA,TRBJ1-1,CASSPRPNLHAEAFF,TGCGCCAGCAGCCCGCGACCAAATCTGCACGCTGAAGCTTTCTTT
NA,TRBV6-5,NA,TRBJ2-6,CASMDSSGANVLTF,TGTGCCAGTATGGACAGCTCTGGGGCCAACGTCCTGACTTTC
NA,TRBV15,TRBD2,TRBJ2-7,CATSIGGLAGGMGNEQYF,TGTGCCACCAGCATCGGCGGGCTAGCGGGAGGTATGGGGAACGAGCAGTACTTC
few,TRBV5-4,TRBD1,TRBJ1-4,CASSARGPANEKLFF,TGTGCCAGCAGCGCCAGGGGGCCGGCTAATGAAAAACTGTTTTTT
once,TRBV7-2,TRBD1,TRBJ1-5,CASSLQGASNQPQHF,TGTGCCAGCAGCTTACAGGGGGCTAGCAATCAGCCCCAGCATTTT
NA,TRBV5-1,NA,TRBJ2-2,CASSTRSAGNTGELFF,TGCGCCAGCAGCACCCGATCAGCGGGTAACACCGGGGAGCTGTTTTTT
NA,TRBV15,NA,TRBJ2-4,CATSTLTPTALLAKNIQYF,TGTGCCACCAGCACTCTAACCCCGACGGCTTTACTAGCCAAAAACATTCAGTACTTC
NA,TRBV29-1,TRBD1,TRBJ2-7,CSVATTGGPYEQYF,TGCAGCGTTGCGACGACAGGGGGCCCCTACGAGCAGTACTTC
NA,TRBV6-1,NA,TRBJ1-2,CASTSGQPQTYGYTF,TGTGCCAGCACCTCAGGACAGCCACAAACCTATGGCTACACCTTC
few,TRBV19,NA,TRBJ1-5,CASSFPWDVGNRPQHF,TGTGCCAGTAGTTTCCCCTGGGACGTAGGGAATCGGCCCCAGCATTTT
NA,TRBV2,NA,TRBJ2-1,CASSGGKGGWNNEQFF,TGTGCCAGCAGTGGAGGCAAGGGGGGTTGGAACAATGAGCAGTTCTTC
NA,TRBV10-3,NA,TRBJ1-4,CAISEVRAGVKNEKLFF,TGTGCCATCAGTGAGGTGCGCGCGGGGGTGAAGAATGAAAAACTGTTTTTT
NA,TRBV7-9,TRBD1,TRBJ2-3,CASSFTGADTQYF,TGTGCCAGCAGCTTCACAGGGGCAGATACGCAGTATTTT
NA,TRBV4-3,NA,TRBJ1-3,CASSQFEVPGNTIYF,TGCGCCAGCTCCCAGTTCGAGGTCCCGGGAAACACCATATATTTT
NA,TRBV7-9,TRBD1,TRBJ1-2,CASSLGSLGQGDYTF,TGTGCCAGCAGCTTAGGGTCACTTGGGCAGGGGGATTACACCTTC
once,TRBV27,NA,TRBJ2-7,CASSSVAASYEQYF,TGTGCCAGCAGTTCGGTAGCGGCCTCCTACGAGCAGTACTTC
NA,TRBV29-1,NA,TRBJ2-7,CSVGQASYEQYF,TGCAGCGTTGGACAGGCCTCCTACGAGCAGTACTTC
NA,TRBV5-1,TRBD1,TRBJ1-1,CASSLQGKAFF,TGCGCCAGCAGCTTACAGGGGAAAGCTTTCTTT
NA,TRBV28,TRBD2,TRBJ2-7,CASTPLAGGVYEQYF,TGTGCCAGCACCCCCCTAGCGGGAGGGGTCTACGAGCAGTACTTC
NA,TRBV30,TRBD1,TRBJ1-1,CAWSGRTGDNTEAFF,TGTGCCTGGAGCGGCCGGACAGGGGATAACACTGAAGCTTTCTTT
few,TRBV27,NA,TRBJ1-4,CASMGRGEKLFF,TGTGCCAGCATGGGCCGAGGTGAAAAACTGTTTTTT
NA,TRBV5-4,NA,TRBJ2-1,CASSLGRSRASNEQFF,TGTGCCAGCAGCTTGGGGCGGTCTAGGGCGAGCAATGAGCAGTTCTTC
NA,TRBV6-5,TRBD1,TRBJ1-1,CASRYRGEGTEAFF,TGTGCCAGCAGGTACAGGGGGGAGGGCACTGAAGCTTTCTTT